Given below is one T cell receptor beta chain in context. Its antigen remains unidentified. Base qualities are not provided; no much larger clone lies one nucleotide away. This specimen belongs to a study of type 1 regulatory T cells (dated by TCRdb to about 2021). For context, the study as a whole: The study characterized an in vitro protocol that generated a Tr1-enriched, alloantigen-specific CD4 T cell product named T-allo10. T-allo10 was being tested clinically in patients with hematological malignancies who were undergoing allogeneic hematopoietic stem cell transplantation.

Overall study results and their limits: Compared with non-Tr1 cells, Tr1 cells had a TCR repertoire that was more restricted, a finding the study read as clonal expansion induced by alloantigen.

TCRdb records Illumina MiSeq as the sequencer. Using fastp at Q25 and MiXCR, TCRdb reprocessed the public reads and kept productive beta chains. Rows with a matching CDR3 protein are joined into one entry that keeps the most common DNA and genes. Present in this sample are about 62,000 distinct CDR3 sequences, roughly two thirds of which were seen just once. The top ten constitute roughly 1.9% of the sample. The TCR originated in a human donor in good health. Sequenced input: cultured non-Tr1 T cells, either the whole culture or a sorted T cell fraction (not recorded which). In light of the paper, this sample's cell subset or site label describes: non-Tr1 population from the T-allo10 product.

The CDR3 is CASSSRPPAWEQYF. The base sequence is TGTGCCAGCAGTTCCCGTCCCCCTGCGTGGGAGCAGTACTTC. Recombination connected TRBV6-2 or TRBV6-3 to TRBJ2-7, with the D gene call left open. V lost 4 bases and J lost 7 bases; the stretch between them is 17 bases long. The CDR3 starts with the cysteine, ends with the phenylalanine, and has 14 residues. Only the CDR3 part of the read is kept: 42 bases, read in frame from the first base. From a lookup of the germline V gene, CDR1 and CDR2 are MNHEY and SVGEGT.